A selection of T cell receptor beta chains follows, all from one sample in a study of siplizumab effects on memory and regulatory T cells. Measured with immunoSEQ multiplex PCR; TCRdb has only the in-frame clones, and not every one. The repertoire holds tens of thousands of clones, with 93% as singletons. Sequenced sample: CD8+ T cells sorted from blood. The origin of the receptors is a human donor in good health. CDR3s include the opening cysteine and the closing phenylalanine or tryptophan. Fields, in order: clone size, CDR3 length, D gene, V gene, J gene, CDR3 DNA, CDR3 protein. The D gene is left open where the match is weak. For some rows the clone size is stated as once, few or many, or as a class when expanded; others skip it.

-	20	TRBD1	TRBV7-8	TRBJ1-5	TGTGCCAGCAGCCCGGTGGGCCGGGACAGCCCGGATGTTGGCAATCAGCCCCAGCATTTT	CASSPVGRDSPDVGNQPQHF
-	16	TRBD1	TRBV9	TRBJ2-5	TGTGCCAGCAGCGTAGCCGACAGGGTGGGTGCGGAGACCCAGTACTTC	CASSVADRVGAETQYF
-	14	-	TRBV9	TRBJ2-7	TGTGCCAGCAGCCCACCGGACAGACCTTACGAGCAGTACTTC	CASSPPDRPYEQYF
-	16	-	TRBV14	TRBJ2-1	TGTGCCAGCAGCGCTCACGGAGCTTTCTCCTACAATGAGCAGTTCTTC	CASSAHGAFSYNEQFF
-	14	-	TRBV28	TRBJ1-5	TGTGCCAGCAGTTTACCCTACACGGGTCAGCCCCAGCATTTT	CASSLPYTGQPQHF
-	15	-	TRBV25-1	TRBJ1-4	TGTGCCAGCAGTGATTTAGTAGCCCCTAATGAAAAACTGTTTTTT	CASSDLVAPNEKLFF
-	14	-	TRBV27	TRBJ1-3	TGTGCCAGCAGTTTACAGGGGAGAGGAGACACCATATATTTT	CASSLQGRGDTIYF
-	16	TRBD2	TRBV7-9	TRBJ2-1	TGTGCCAGCAGCTTAGATGGACGGGAGGGCCGGGATGAGCAGTTCTTC	CASSLDGREGRDEQFF
-	19	TRBD2	TRBV27	TRBJ2-1	TGTGCCAGCAGCCGGGAGGGTAGCGATTGGCTAGCGGGTTACAATGAGCAGTTCTTC	CASSREGSDWLAGYNEQFF
-	14	TRBD1	TRBV27	TRBJ2-7	TGTGCCAGCAGTCTCGCCGGGACAGGGGGCGAGCAGTACTTC	CASSLAGTGGEQYF
-	14	-	TRBV7-9	TRBJ2-3	TGTGCCAGCAGCTTAGGTTGGGGACCAGATACGCAGTATTTT	CASSLGWGPDTQYF
-	13	-	TRBV6-1	TRBJ2-7	TGTGCCAGCAGTTTCCGGGACGGCTACGAGCAGTACTTC	CASSFRDGYEQYF
-	15	TRBD1	TRBV7-9	TRBJ1-4	TGTGCCAGCAGCCCGGCGGAGGGGGCGCGGGAAAAACTGTTTTTT	CASSPAEGAREKLFF
-	16	TRBD1	TRBV4-2	TRBJ2-1	TGTGCCAGCAGCCAAGAATCTAGGGGGCCAGTTAATGAGCAGTTCTTC	CASSQESRGPVNEQFF
-	15	TRBD2	TRBV9	TRBJ2-7	TGTGCCAGCAGCGTCGTAGCGGGCCAGACCTACGAGCAGTACTTC	CASSVVAGQTYEQYF
-	16	TRBD1	TRBV4-1	TRBJ2-1	TGCGCCAGCAGCCGAACCGCCGGGACAGGGTTTCGGGAGCAGTTCTTC	CASSRTAGTGFREQFF
once	15	-	TRBV15	TRBJ1-3	TGTGCCACCAGCAGAGATCGTGGCTCTGGAAACACCATATATTTT	CATSRDRGSGNTIYF
-	14	-	TRBV27	TRBJ2-3	TGTGCCAGCAGTACACAGGGTCTCGGAGATACGCAGTATTTT	CASSTQGLGDTQYF
-	18	-	TRBV1	TRBJ2-3	TGCACCAGCAGCCAAGAGGGACTGACTAGCGGGAGCTCAGATACGCAGTATTTT	CTSSQEGLTSGSSDTQYF
-	13	TRBD1	TRBV30	TRBJ1-1	TGTGCCTGGAGTTTAGACAGGGGAGCTGAAGCTTTCTTT	CAWSLDRGAEAFF
-	13	-	TRBV21-1	TRBJ2-7	TGTGCCAGCAGCACCAGACAGGGGTACGAGCAGTACTTC	CASSTRQGYEQYF
-	14	-	TRBV28	TRBJ1-2	TGTGCCAGCAGTTTACCCCGGGTCAACTATGGCTACACCTTC	CASSLPRVNYGYTF
-	15	TRBD2	TRBV11-3	TRBJ2-7	TGTGCCAGCAGCTCGATATCCGGGACTATGAACGAGCAGTACTTC	CASSSISGTMNEQYF
-	15	TRBD2	TRBV5-1	TRBJ2-7	TGCGCCAGCAGCTTGGCCGGACTAGATACCTACGAGCAGTACTTC	CASSLAGLDTYEQYF
-	14	TRBD1	TRBV7-9	TRBJ1-2	TGTGCCAGCAGACCTGGGACAGCCAACTATGGCTACACCTTC	CASRPGTANYGYTF
-	14	TRBD1	TRBV27	TRBJ1-1	TGTGCCAGCGGGCAGACAGGGGGCGTCACTGAAGCTTTCTTT	CASGQTGGVTEAFF
-	15	-	TRBV28	TRBJ1-1	TGTGCCAGCAGTGGACCAGTGGCAGGGGACACTGAAGCTTTCTTT	CASSGPVAGDTEAFF
once	16	-	TRBV27	TRBJ2-1	TGTGCCAGCAGTTTATCGGTGGTGGGAGGCCCCAATGAGCAGTTCTTC	CASSLSVVGGPNEQFF
once	12	-	TRBV6-5	TRBJ2-7	TGTGCCAGCAGCCGGGGCGGGACTGAGCAGTACTTC	CASSRGGTEQYF
-	15	TRBD2	TRBV7-8	TRBJ2-2	TGTGCCAGCAGCTTATTAGCGGGAGCTGACGGGGAGCTGTTTTTT	CASSLLAGADGELFF
-	16	TRBD2	TRBV9	TRBJ2-3	TGTGCCAGCAGCGTAGGGCATAGCGGGAGCACAGATACGCAGTATTTT	CASSVGHSGSTDTQYF
-	14	-	TRBV7-3	TRBJ2-2	TGTGCCAGCAGCTTCTTATTGGGCACCGGGGAGCTGTTTTTT	CASSFLLGTGELFF
-	14	-	TRBV10-3	TRBJ2-1	TGTGCCTTGACGCGGAATAGCGGAGAAGCTGAGCAGTTCTTC	CALTRNSGEAEQFF
-	14	TRBD1	TRBV29-1	TRBJ1-1	TGCAGCGTAGCCGGACAGGGTCTGAACACTGAAGCTTTCTTT	CSVAGQGLNTEAFF
-	15	TRBD1	TRBV5-1	TRBJ1-1	TGCGCCAGCAGCTTATCTGTAGGGGGCGCCACTGAAGCTTTCTTT	CASSLSVGGATEAFF
-	12	-	TRBV5-5	TRBJ2-2	TGTGCCAGCAGCTTGGGTCTCGGGGAGCTGTTTTTT	CASSLGLGELFF
-	18	TRBD2	TRBV7-9	TRBJ2-3	TGTGCCAGCAGCTTAGTGGCGCGCCTAGCGGGTCGCACAGATACGCAGTATTTT	CASSLVARLAGRTDTQYF
-	14	-	TRBV5-1	TRBJ2-2	TGCGCCAGCAGCGGGGGGTCAGGCACCGGGGAGCTGTTTTTT	CASSGGSGTGELFF
-	15	-	TRBV7-6	TRBJ1-3	TGTGCCAGCAGCGCGATGCACTCCTCTGGAAACACCATATATTTT	CASSAMHSSGNTIYF
-	13	-	TRBV5-6	TRBJ1-2	TGTGCCAGCAGCTTGTGGGGCGGCGGTGGCTACACCTTC	CASSLWGGGGYTF
-	14	-	TRBV7-2	TRBJ2-1	TGTGCCAGCAGCTTCCGGGACCTCGAGGGCGGGCAGTTCTTC	CASSFRDLEGGQFF
-	15	-	TRBV4-3	TRBJ1-3	TGCGCCAGCAGCCAAGGCCGGGCCTCTGGAAACACCATATATTTT	CASSQGRASGNTIYF
-	15	-	TRBV13	TRBJ1-4	TGTGCCAGCAGCCTCAGTGGGGGGCTACGGGAAAAACTGTTTTTT	CASSLSGGLREKLFF
once	14	TRBD2	TRBV28	TRBJ2-1	TGTGCCAGCAGCCTAGCGGGAGGCGGGCTTGAGCAGTTCTTC	CASSLAGGGLEQFF
-	15	-	TRBV18	TRBJ2-7	TGTGCCAGCTCACCACAGTCAGGTCCCTTCTACGAGCAGTACTTC	CASSPQSGPFYEQYF